Listed below are T cell receptor beta chains from one sample, sequenced in a study of radiotherapy plus CTLA-4 blockade in lung cancer. Sequenced by immunoSEQ multiplex PCR; TCRdb stores in-frame clones only, minus some. The sample contains 80,000 or so clones, around 81% of which appear only once. This specimen consisted of peripheral blood, obtained from a patient treated with radiotherapy plus ipilimumab. These receptors came from a human donor with non-small cell lung cancer who had a partial response to radiotherapy plus ipilimumab. Some clones in this sample may be carry-over from other donors' samples. Both conserved end residues are part of each CDR3. Fields, in order: J gene, V gene, D gene, clone size, CDR3 protein, CDR3 DNA. A D gene is named only where the DNA matches it firmly. Only some rows state a clone size, as once, few, many or a class for expanded clones.

TRBJ2-1 | TRBV7-7 | NA | NA | CASSLGGTNEQFF | TGTGCCAGCAGCTTAGGAGGTACCAATGAGCAGTTCTTC
TRBJ2-1 | TRBV11-2 | TRBD2 | NA | CASSFLAGAYNEQFF | TGTGCCAGCAGCTTTTTGGCGGGAGCCTACAATGAGCAGTTCTTC
TRBJ2-1 | TRBV7-2 | NA | NA | CASSLGLQINEQFF | TGTGCCAGCAGCTTAGGTTTACAAATCAATGAGCAGTTCTTC
TRBJ2-1 | TRBV28 | NA | NA | CASSQQGPPNEQFF | TGTGCCAGCAGTCAACAGGGCCCCCCCAATGAGCAGTTCTTC
TRBJ2-3 | TRBV7-7 | NA | NA | CASSPDGTRTDTQYF | TGTGCCAGCAGCCCCGACGGGACTCGCACAGATACGCAGTATTTT
TRBJ2-5 | TRBV11-3 | TRBD2 | NA | CASSTRGGRETQYF | TGTGCCAGCAGCACGCGGGGGGGCCGGGAGACCCAGTACTTC
TRBJ2-3 | TRBV11-2 | NA | NA | CASSLWGRTDTQYF | TGTGCCAGCAGCTTGTGGGGGCGCACAGATACGCAGTATTTT
TRBJ2-3 | TRBV9 | NA | NA | CASSVAQGGGADTQYF | TGTGCCAGCAGCGTCGCCCAGGGGGGAGGAGCGGATACGCAGTATTTT
TRBJ1-6 | TRBV7-3 | NA | NA | CASSLTLGGSPLHF | TGTGCCAGCAGCTTAACGCTCGGGGGATCACCCCTCCACTTT
TRBJ2-2 | TRBV4-3 | TRBD1 | NA | CASSQVGTGNTGELFF | TGCGCCAGCAGCCAAGTCGGGACAGGGAACACCGGGGAGCTGTTTTTT
TRBJ1-4 | TRBV11-3 | NA | NA | CASSFTGSWVKINEKLFF | TGTGCCAGCAGCTTCACAGGGTCCTGGGTAAAAATTAATGAAAAACTGTTTTTT
TRBJ2-1 | TRBV5-8 | NA | NA | CASSSLGGRYNEQFF | TGTGCCAGCAGCTCCCTAGGAGGGAGGTACAATGAGCAGTTCTTC
TRBJ1-5 | TRBV7-2 | NA | NA | CASSLDPTPNQPQHF | TGTGCCAGCAGCTTAGATCCGACACCTAATCAGCCCCAGCATTTT
TRBJ2-3 | TRBV19 | TRBD2 | NA | CASSIGLAHTDTQYF | TGTGCCAGTAGTATAGGACTAGCCCACACAGATACGCAGTATTTT
TRBJ2-3 | TRBV5-1 | NA | NA | CASSVTLNQQDTQYF | TGCGCCAGCAGCGTGACCCTTAATCAACAGGATACGCAGTATTTT
TRBJ2-3 | TRBV6-1 | NA | NA | CASSEPLSGDPTDTQYF | TGTGCCAGCAGTGAACCACTTAGCGGAGACCCCACAGATACGCAGTATTTT
TRBJ2-2 | TRBV6-6 | NA | NA | CASSYSQVGELFF | TGTGCCAGCAGTTACTCCCAGGTTGGGGAGCTGTTTTTT
TRBJ2-1 | TRBV5-1 | NA | NA | CASGPDGQGRPNEQFF | TGCGCCAGCGGCCCAGATGGGCAGGGCCGACCCAATGAGCAGTTCTTC
TRBJ2-7 | TRBV28 | TRBD1 | NA | CASGAGGSYEQYF | TGTGCCAGCGGGGCAGGGGGTAGCTACGAGCAGTACTTC
TRBJ2-2 | TRBV5-1 | TRBD1 | NA | CASSPWTGLNTGELFF | TGCGCCAGCAGCCCCTGGACAGGGTTGAACACCGGGGAGCTGTTTTTT
TRBJ2-1 | TRBV7-6 | TRBD2 | once | CASSALAGSYNEQFF | TGTGCCAGCAGCGCACTAGCGGGGTCCTACAATGAGCAGTTCTTC
TRBJ2-4 | TRBV14 | NA | NA | CASSQDRVIQYF | TGTGCCAGCAGCCAAGATCGAGTAATTCAGTACTTC
TRBJ1-4 | TRBV5-8 | TRBD1 | NA | CASSLILGQGPNEKLFF | TGTGCCAGCAGCTTGATCCTCGGACAGGGGCCTAATGAAAAACTGTTTTTT
TRBJ1-2 | TRBV27 | TRBD1 | NA | CASSSQGLGGYTF | TGTGCCAGCAGTTCACAGGGGTTGGGCGGCTACACCTTC
TRBJ1-5 | TRBV28 | NA | NA | CASSLASGQPQHF | TGTGCCAGCAGTTTAGCCTCGGGTCAGCCCCAGCATTTT
TRBJ2-1 | TRBV4-3 | TRBD2 | once | CASSHQAGGPGEQFF | TGCGCCAGCAGCCACCAAGCGGGGGGGCCGGGTGAGCAGTTCTTC
TRBJ2-3 | TRBV18 | NA | NA | CASSPRATDTQYF | TGTGCCAGCTCACCACGGGCGACAGATACGCAGTATTTT
TRBJ2-1 | TRBV6-5 | NA | NA | CASSYTESSYNEQFF | TGTGCCAGCAGTTACACAGAAAGCTCCTACAATGAGCAGTTCTTC
TRBJ1-2 | TRBV6-5 | NA | NA | CASSYSDSYGYTF | TGTGCCAGCAGTTACTCGGACAGCTATGGCTACACCTTC
TRBJ1-1 | TRBV6-6 | TRBD1 | NA | CASRQDRGRAEAFF | TGTGCCAGCAGACAGGACAGGGGACGGGCTGAAGCTTTCTTT
TRBJ1-4 | TRBV7-9 | NA | NA | CASSLGGGEKLFF | TGTGCCAGCAGCTTAGGCGGCGGTGAAAAACTGTTTTTT
TRBJ2-2 | TRBV11-1 | NA | NA | CASSSFEGGNTGELFF | TGTGCCAGCAGCTCATTTGAGGGAGGCAACACCGGGGAGCTGTTTTTT
TRBJ2-2 | TRBV19 | NA | NA | CASRRGGTGELFF | TGTGCCAGTCGGAGGGGGGGCACCGGGGAGCTGTTTTTT
TRBJ2-3 | TRBV7-3 | NA | NA | CASSSTAPDTQYF | TGTGCCAGCAGCTCTACCGCCCCAGATACGCAGTATTTT
TRBJ1-2 | TRBV5-6 | TRBD1 | once | CASSARTGFIGYTF | TGTGCCAGCAGCGCTCGGACAGGGTTTATCGGCTACACCTTC
TRBJ2-2 | TRBV7-2 | TRBD2 | NA | CASSRVAGANTGELFF | TGTGCCAGCAGCCGAGTAGCGGGGGCGAACACCGGGGAGCTGTTTTTT
TRBJ1-3 | TRBV9 | NA | NA | CASSEKGIAHSGNTIYF | TGTGCCAGCAGCGAGAAGGGGATCGCGCACTCTGGAAACACCATATATTTT
TRBJ2-3 | TRBV5-1 | NA | NA | CASSLSGGPTDTQYF | TGCGCCAGCAGCTTGTCGGGGGGCCCCACAGATACGCAGTATTTT
TRBJ1-1 | TRBV10-1 | TRBD1 | NA | CASSQTGGYTEAFF | TGCGCCAGCAGTCAAACAGGGGGCTATACTGAAGCTTTCTTT
TRBJ2-7 | TRBV6-5 | TRBD2 | NA | CASSTGTSRTYEQYF | TGTGCCAGCAGTACCGGGACTAGCAGAACCTACGAGCAGTACTTC
TRBJ1-2 | TRBV2 | TRBD1 | NA | CASKGTGVNYGYTF | TGTGCCAGCAAGGGAACAGGGGTCAACTATGGCTACACCTTC